This T cell receptor beta chain emerged from a study of blood T cell repertoires in COVID-19. In the study overall: The study drew acute and convalescent COVID-19 samples from the United States, Italy and Spain. Sample material is recorded as cDNA or gDNA derived from T cells, B-cell-depleted T cells, or PBMCs.

Authors' data handling: Amplification of reference gene primers provided the estimated nucleated cell counts. Clones were sequenced by immunoSEQ multiplex PCR, and TCRdb holds only the in-frame ones, with some missing. V and J calls and clone size follow that table, whereas D and trimming were derived from the DNA. This sample yields about 240,000 clones, of which about 87% are seen a single time; approximately 7.2% belongs to the top ten. The J segment lost 3 bases and the V segment lost 6 bases, leaving 4 bases of the junction unmatched. Germline assignment: CDR1 LNHDA and CDR2 SQIVND (reference sequence). The CDR3 spans 13 residues.

The sequenced sample was peripheral blood. The gene calls are TRBV19 and TRBJ2-7; TRBD1 matches 8 bases. The sequence derives from a woman between 65 and 79 years old with active or convalescent COVID-19. The CDR3 DNA sequence: TGTGCCAGTAGCGAGACAGGGGTCTACGAGCAGTACTTC. Amino acids: CASSETGVYEQYF.